Listed here are 6 T cell receptor beta chains from one sample, sequenced in a study of shared clonotypes between healthy human individuals. The protocol was immunoSEQ multiplex PCR, while the TCRdb copy is restricted to in-frame clones and leaves out a portion. The sample contains around 600,000 clones, less than 98% of which appear only once. The sample comprised naive CD4+ T cells sorted from blood. Subset of the sample: CD45RA+ positively selected. These receptors were obtained from a woman under 40 in good health.

The CDR3 coding sequence is TGCGCCAGCAGCGGGACGACTAGACTGCGACCGACGTACAATGAGCAGTTCTTC. This sequence encodes CASSGTTRLRPTYNEQFF. This chain links TRBV5-1 with TRBJ2-1, with D tentatively TRBD2 (6 bases). Germline V gene sequence: CDR1 SGHRS, CDR2 YFSETQ. The CDR3 length is 18 residues. Trimming removed 4 bases from V and 4 bases from J, with 24 bases in between.

The chain links TRBV5-1 to TRBJ2-3; TRBD2 agrees at 8 bases. With V trimmed by 4 bases and J by 0 bases, 4 bases remained unmatched. The germline gives CDR1 SGHRS, CDR2 YFSETQ. The CDR3 totals 15 residues. CDR3 residues: CASSLSGRSTDTQYF. Written as DNA, the CDR3 is TGCGCCAGCAGCCTAAGCGGGAGAAGCACAGATACGCAGTATTTT. The variable domain in full, completed from reference TRBV5-1 and TRBJ2-3, reads KAGVTQTPRYLIKTRGQQVTLSCSPISGHRSVSWYQQTPGQGLQFLFEYFSETQRNKGNFPGRFSGRQFSNSRSEMNVSTLELGDSALYLCASSLSGRSTDTQYFGPGTRLTVL.

The DNA for the CDR3 is TGTGCCAGCAGTTCTCGATGGGCGGGTATCGCCTACGAGCAGTACTTC. This gives the protein CASSSRWAGIAYEQYF. The genes are TRBV27 and TRBJ2-7; perhaps TRBD2 as D (5 bases). The germline V gene has CDR1 MNHEY and CDR2 SMNVEV (reference sequence). The CDR3 totals 16 residues. Trimming removed 4 bases at V and 2 bases at J, with 18 bases between.

The chain carries TRBV11-2 and TRBJ1-2; D not resolved. Germline CDR1 SGHAT, CDR2 FQNNGV. This CDR3 comprises 17 residues. V shed 5 bases and J shed 4 bases, with 23 bases lying between them. The chain's CDR3 is CASSPLPGNRRIYGYTF. CDR3 DNA sequence: TGTGCCAGCAGCCCACTTCCGGGTAATCGGAGGATCTATGGCTACACCTTC.

The chain couples TRBV27 to TRBJ2-5, with D perhaps TRBD1 or TRBD2 (5 bases each). V shed 5 bases and J shed 5 bases, with 18 bases lying between them. This CDR3 is 15 amino acids long. Germline CDR1 and CDR2: MNHEY and SMNVEV (reference sequence). DNA of the CDR3: TGTGCCAGCAGTCCGGGACGGCCAGGCGTGGAGACCCAGTACTTC. Residues: CASSPGRPGVETQYF.

This sequence joins TRBV5-1 and TRBJ1-1; D ambiguous. Germline-derived CDR1 and CDR2 are SGHRS and YFSETQ. This CDR3 has 12 residues. With 2 bases removed from V and 1 base from J, the gap between germline ends came to 3 bases. The CDR3 bases are TGCGCCAGCAGCTTAAGGAACACTGAAGCTTTCTTT. Translating gives CASSLRNTEAFF. The full variable domain, completed using reference TRBV5-1 and TRBJ1-1, is KAGVTQTPRYLIKTRGQQVTLSCSPISGHRSVSWYQQTPGQGLQFLFEYFSETQRNKGNFPGRFSGRQFSNSRSEMNVSTLELGDSALYLCASSLRNTEAFFGQGTRLTVV.